Given below is one T cell receptor (beta chain) in context. Its target is not known. Method: immunoSEQ multiplex PCR; TCRdb's copy keeps in-frame clones and lacks some. The data hold around 120,000 clones, with around nine tenths observed a single time. The donors were members of the roughly 120-subject validation cohort (separate from the roughly 670-subject first cohort). This entry belongs to a study of cytomegalovirus exposure and HLA in healthy donors. Study outcomes and limitations: Overall, under 200 TCR beta chains were annotated as cytomegalovirus-associated.

The CDR3 sequence is 16 residues long. V lost 2 bases and J 1 base, leaving 14 bases between the germline ends. The germline CDR1 and CDR2 sequences are LNHDA and SQIVND (reference sequence). The TCR comes from a woman under 30 in good health and CMV-seronegative. The gene calls are TRBV19 and TRBJ2-5, with TRBD2 as a possible D gene (5 bases). Material: PBMCs. CDR3 nucleotides: TGTGCCAGTAGTATATTCTCTGGAGGAAGCCAAGAGACCCAGTACTTC. It specifies CASSIFSGGSQETQYF.